The 2 T cell receptor beta chains reported below all come from one sample, sequenced in a study of cytomegalovirus exposure and HLA in healthy donors. Both 60 Vbeta primers and 13 Jbeta primers went into the PCR. Clones were sequenced by immunoSEQ multiplex PCR, and TCRdb holds only the in-frame ones, with some missing. Counted here are 35,000 to 45,000 clones, 45% to 65% occurring once; the ten biggest clones make up over 10%. Material: PBMCs. These receptor sequences come from a human donor in good health.

This clone was observed a handful of times. The chain couples TRBV29-1 to TRBJ1-2; 11 positions agree with TRBD1. This CDR3 region has 14 residues. Germline loops: CDR1 SQVTM, CDR2 ANQGSEA. V lost 2 bases to trimming and J lost 10 bases; unmatched junction nucleotides: 9. In DNA form, the CDR3 reads TGCAGCGTTGAACTTCCCGGGACAGGGGGAGCCTACACCTTC. It is translated as CSVELPGTGGAYTF.

The chain joins TRBV19 to TRBJ1-1; 9 bases are shared with TRBD1. Trimming removed 0 bases from V and 0 bases from J; junction bases left unmatched: 5. The CDR3 has 17 residues. Germline V CDR1 and CDR2: LNHDA, SQIVND (reference sequence). CDR3 amino acids: CASSIEGTGYVNTEAFF. DNA for the CDR3: TGTGCCAGTAGTATAGAGGGGACAGGGTATGTGAACACTGAAGCTTTCTTT.